This T cell receptor (beta chain) was sequenced for a study of T cell responses to AZD1222 COVID-19 vaccine (dated by TCRdb to about 2021). Context from the whole study: Because spike-specific TCR depth and breadth did not differ between the two schedules, AZD1222 recipients who got a second dose at roughly 4 weeks were pooled with those who got a second dose at roughly 12 weeks. TCR sequencing was performed for 230 to 250 trial participants, of whom roughly 200 were given two doses of AZD1222 and approximately 25 were given two doses of MenACWY control vaccine. Trial participants were enrolled by age into 18-55, 56-69 and 70-plus year subgroups, with around 140, 26 and 57 TCR-sequenced participants respectively.

The sample's time point label, decoded: baseline before first vaccination. Vaccinee samples came from UK trials COV001 and COV002, including a single-blind randomized controlled phase 2/3 trial of AZD1222 (ChAdOx1 nCoV-19) in healthy adults. For TCRbeta chain sequencing, PBMC samples were collected from trial participants at day 0 and at day 28 after the second dose. Overall study results and their limits: CD4 TCRs associated with the vaccine covered the entire spike protein, and the dominant responses were in regions 160-218 and 743-854. Because no samples from the day 14 peak response were available, repertoires could be characterized only after the peak T cell response. Conclusions about previously exposed vaccinees were limited because only six or seven AZD1222 recipients were SARS-CoV-2 seropositive at baseline. In the small 56-69-year group, the increase in depth fell short of significance, most likely because of low power. Epitopes outside the regions mutated in the B.1.351 and B.1.1.7 variants were reportedly recognized by nearly half of the unique spike-specific TCRs. A significant rise in spike-specific TCR breadth and depth was observed after two AZD1222 doses relative to day 0 and relative to MenACWY recipients. Participants were mostly white British and included more females than males, and it was suggested by the authors that clonal diversity may have been underestimated.

On this clone itself: There is no known antigen for this receptor. No base quality values were provided; no much bigger clone lies one nucleotide off.

Relative to germline, V is 5 bases shorter and J is 1 base shorter, with 11 bases between their ends. According to the germline V gene (reference sequence), CDR1 reads SEHNR and CDR2 reads FQNEAQ. The CDR3 numbers 14 residues from cysteine through phenylalanine. The DNA shown is the 42-base CDR3, in frame from base 1. The CDR3 regions of human TCRbeta chains were subjected to immunosequencing. The authors processed their data as follows. TCRs in the repertoires were compared against a reference library of SARS-CoV-2-specific TCRs that had been generated with the MIRA antigen-specificity platform. Breadth was defined as the fraction of unique TCRs that were SARS-CoV-2-associated, and depth was defined as the fraction of total T cells that were SARS-CoV-2-associated. Using the MIRA data, each spike-specific TCR was assigned both to the spike region to which the TCR was reactive and to a CD4 or CD8 class. Log10-transformed breadth and depth values were compared by one-way ANOVA with Sidak's multiple comparisons tests. Sourced from immuneACCESS, this table was stored by TCRdb with only in-frame sequences that have V and J called. A share of the clones is absent; for the studies checked, an unresolved V gene accounts for under half, and the remainder has no known explanation. V and J calls and clone size come straight from that table; D and trimming were deduced from the DNA. The sample yields around 160,000 clones; about 91% were counted once. Around 15% of the sample is taken by the ten largest.

The starting material was peripheral blood, obtained on day 0 of AZD1222 vaccination. This receptor was taken from an adult in good health. This receptor chain uses TRBV7-9 and TRBJ1-1, and perhaps TRBD1 as D gene, on 5 matching bases. This receptor carries the CDR3 CASSLLTENTEAFF. Here is the DNA: TGTGCCAGCAGCCTACTGACAGAGAACACTGAAGCTTTCTTT.